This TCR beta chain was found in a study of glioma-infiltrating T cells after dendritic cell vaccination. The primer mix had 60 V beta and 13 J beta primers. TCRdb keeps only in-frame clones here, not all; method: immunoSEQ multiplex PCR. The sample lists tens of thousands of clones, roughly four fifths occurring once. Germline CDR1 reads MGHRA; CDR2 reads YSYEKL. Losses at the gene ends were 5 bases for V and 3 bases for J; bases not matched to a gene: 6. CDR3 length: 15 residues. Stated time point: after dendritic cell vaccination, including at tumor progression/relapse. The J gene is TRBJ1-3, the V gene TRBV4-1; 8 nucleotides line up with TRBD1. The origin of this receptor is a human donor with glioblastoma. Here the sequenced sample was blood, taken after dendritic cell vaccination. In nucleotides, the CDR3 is TGCGCCAGCAGCGCCCGACAGGGGCGTGGAAACACCATATATTTT. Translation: CASSARQGRGNTIYF.